These 32 T cell receptor beta chains were all obtained from the same sample, sequenced in a study of blood T cell repertoires in COVID-19. Assay: immunoSEQ multiplex PCR; the TCRdb copy retains only in-frame clones and omits some. The repertoire includes some 310,000 clones, around 90% of them detected once, and roughly 2.9% sits in the top ten. The material sequenced was peripheral blood. The receptors shown here come from a woman aged 25 to 45 with COVID-19, enrolled during active disease.

V usage is TRBV30 and J usage is TRBJ2-6, with D tentatively TRBD1 (5 bases). Germline V gene sequence: CDR1 GTSNPN, CDR2 SVGIG (reference sequence). V was cut by 2 bases and J by 0 bases, with 11 bases left in between. The CDR3 extends over 16 amino acids. The CDR3 reads CAWSPTGRSGANVLTF. The CDR3 coding sequence is TGTGCCTGGAGTCCCACAGGCCGCTCTGGGGCCAACGTCCTGACTTTC.

This chain joins TRBV5-1 and TRBJ2-7; TRBD1 aligns across 9 bases. This CDR3 is built from 16 residues. With 0 bases clipped from V and 4 bases from J, the junction kept 8 bases outside the gene matches. Germline V gene lookup returns CDR1 SGHRS and CDR2 YFSETQ. CDR3 residues: CASSLGGQGNSYEQYF. CDR3 in DNA: TGCGCCAGCAGCTTGGGGGGACAGGGCAACTCGTACGAGCAGTACTTC.

V usage is TRBV5-4 and J usage is TRBJ1-1, with D unresolved. Germline V gene data show CDR1 as SGHNT and CDR2 as YYREEE (reference sequence). Trimming pared 2 bases from V and 0 bases from J, leaving 8 bases between. The CDR3 is 14 amino acids. CDR3 bases: TGTGCCAGCAGCTTTGCTCGAGTGAACACTGAAGCTTTCTTT. Protein: CASSFARVNTEAFF.

This clone was seen a single time. For the CDR3, the DNA is TGCGCCAGCAGCTTGGTGGCAGGGGGAGGCTACACCTTC. This sequence encodes CASSLVAGGGYTF. This chain joins TRBV5-1 and TRBJ1-2; 7 positions agree with TRBD1. Germline lookup yields CDR1 SGHRS and CDR2 YFSETQ. Unmatched junction bases numbered 4, after V lost 0 bases and J lost 8 bases. This CDR3 has 13 amino acids.

This clone was observed a single time. V usage is TRBV6-4 and J usage is TRBJ2-2; 8 positions agree with TRBD2. Per germline, CDR1 MRHNA and CDR2 SNTAGT. Unmatched junction bases numbered 8, after V lost 2 bases and J lost 0 bases. The CDR3 extends over 18 amino acids. Here the CDR3 reads CASSDSGGAFANTGELFF. Here the CDR3 DNA reads TGTGCCAGCAGTGACAGCGGGGGAGCGTTCGCGAACACCGGGGAGCTGTTTTTT.

V is TRBV10-3 and J is TRBJ2-7; perhaps TRBD2 as D (6 bases). This CDR3 comprises 13 residues. From germline, CDR1 is ENHRY and CDR2 SYGVKD. V shed 5 bases and J shed 4 bases, with 12 bases lying between them. The CDR3 DNA reads TGTGCCATCAGTTTTAAGGGGAGGTACGAGCAGTACTTC. This gives the protein CAISFKGRYEQYF.

The chain combines TRBV3-1 (or the pseudogene TRBV3-2) with TRBJ1-2, with D unresolved. The germline V and J ends were trimmed by 3 bases and 4 bases, with 6 bases remaining between them. This CDR3 is 12 amino acids long. Germline CDR1 reads LGHDT; CDR2 reads YNNKEL (reference sequence). The CDR3 region is CASSQNGYGYTF. The CDR3 nucleotides are TGTGCCAGCAGCCAGAACGGCTATGGCTACACCTTC.

The chain combines TRBV5-1 with TRBJ2-1; 7 positions agree with TRBD2. The V gene end was trimmed by 4 bases and the J gene end by 0 bases; junction bases not matched to a gene: 10. Germline V gene sequence: CDR1 SGHRS, CDR2 YFSETQ. The length of the CDR3 is 17 residues. This chain's CDR3 is CASSPGDGGSSYNEQFF. DNA of the CDR3: TGCGCCAGCAGCCCGGGGGATGGCGGGAGCTCCTACAATGAGCAGTTCTTC.

The chain recombines TRBV12-3 or TRBV12-4 with TRBJ1-1; 7 bases agree with TRBD1. The CDR3 is 13 amino acids. Unmatched junction bases numbered 2, after V lost 6 bases and J lost 1 base. This CDR3 is CASRRQGNTEAFF. The DNA of the CDR3 is TGTGCCAGCAGACGACAGGGGAACACTGAAGCTTTCTTT.

V and J are TRBV19 and TRBJ2-1; 8 positions agree with TRBD2. Germline V CDR1 and CDR2: LNHDA, SQIVND (reference sequence). V lost 7 bases, J lost 0 bases, and 5 bases stayed unmatched. CDR3 length: 15 amino acids. CDR3 nucleotide sequence: TGTGCCAGTAAAGAGCGGGAGAACTCCTACAATGAGCAGTTCTTC. Amino acid sequence: CASKERENSYNEQFF. The full variable domain, completed using reference TRBV19 and TRBJ2-1, is DGGITQSPKYLFRKEGQNVTLSCEQNLNHDAMYWYRQDPGQGLRLIYYSQIVNDFQKGDIAEGYSVSREKKESFPLTVTSAQKNPTAFYLCASKERENSYNEQFFGPGTRLTVL.

This clone was counted once. The genes are TRBV27 and TRBJ2-2; no firm D call. Germline V gene sequence: CDR1 MNHEY, CDR2 SMNVEV (reference sequence). Trimming shortened V by 2 bases and J by 0 bases, and 7 bases separated the two germline ends. The CDR3 runs 15 residues. The DNA for the CDR3 is TGTGCCAGCAGTTTAATACTGGCGAACACCGGGGAGCTGTTTTTT. Protein sequence: CASSLILANTGELFF.

The chain links TRBV6-6 to TRBJ1-5; 10 bases match TRBD1. CDR3 length equals 16 residues. In germline, CDR1 is MNHNY, CDR2 SVGAGI (reference sequence). J gave up 3 bases and V 4 bases, and 6 bases lay outside the gene matches. CDR3 in DNA: TGTGCCAGCAGTTCGACAGGGGGCTATGACAATCAGCCCCAGCATTTT. Protein product: CASSSTGGYDNQPQHF.

The rearrangement links TRBV18 to TRBJ2-7; tentatively, D is TRBD2 (5 bases). Germline V gene lookup returns CDR1 KGHSH and CDR2 LQKENI. There are 13 residues in the CDR3. V lost 2 bases to trimming and J lost 5 bases, with 10 bases between them. For the CDR3, the DNA is TGTGCCAGCTCACCAGACTCCGGGAACGAGCAGTACTTC. As protein: CASSPDSGNEQYF.

CDR3 DNA: TGTGCCACCAGCAGAGACAGGTTCACCGGGGAGCTGTTTTTT. Its translation is CATSRDRFTGELFF. The gene calls are TRBV15 and TRBJ2-2; unclear D gene. This CDR3 region has 14 residues. The germline V gene encodes CDR1 LNHNV and CDR2 YYDKDF (reference sequence). V was shortened by 0 bases and J by 4 bases, with 6 bases between the two germline ends.

The chain uses TRBV6-6 and TRBJ1-5, with D perhaps TRBD1 (5 bases). Per the germline V gene, CDR1 is MNHNY and CDR2 is SVGAGI (reference sequence). The CDR3 covers 15 residues. V was cut by 0 bases and J by 3 bases, with 9 bases left in between. In DNA, the CDR3 is TGTGCCAGCAGTTACTCGGGGCAGAACAATCAGCCCCAGCATTTT. It specifies CASSYSGQNNQPQHF.

This chain joins TRBV27 and TRBJ2-7; the match to TRBD1 covers 12 bases. CDR1 and CDR2 (germline): MNHEY, SMNVEV (reference sequence). The CDR3 runs 14 residues. V was clipped by 6 bases and J by 7 bases; unmatched bases: 7. The CDR3 protein is CASRPGQGAGEQYF. DNA for the CDR3: TGTGCCAGCAGACCGGGACAGGGGGCGGGGGAGCAGTACTTC.

V and J are TRBV9 and TRBJ2-1; TRBD2 matches at 13 bases. The J segment lost 2 bases and the V segment lost 0 bases, leaving 8 bases of the junction unmatched. Germline lookup yields CDR1 SGDLS and CDR2 YYNGEE. The CDR3 has 19 amino acids. CDR3 sequence (DNA): TGTGCCAGCAGCGTAGAAGGGACTAGCGGGAACGCCACCTACAATGAGCAGTTCTTC. Translating gives CASSVEGTSGNATYNEQFF.

The J gene is TRBJ1-3, the V gene TRBV20-1, with a weak D call TRBD1 (5 bases). Germline V CDR1 and CDR2: DFQATT, SNEGSKA (reference sequence). V dropped 3 bases and J dropped 5 bases, with 11 bases sitting between them. The CDR3 covers 13 residues. CDR3 in DNA: TGCAGTGCTAGTCCGGGGGGAAGAAACACCATATATTTT. This gives the protein CSASPGGRNTIYF.

This clone was seen only a few times. This chain joins TRBV9 and TRBJ1-4, with 10 bases aligning to TRBD1. Germline V gene lookup returns CDR1 SGDLS and CDR2 YYNGEE. V lost 8 bases, J lost 5 bases, and 6 bases stayed unmatched. This CDR3 is built from 14 residues. CDR3 sequence reads: CASTTGQGNEKLFF. CDR3 nucleotides: TGTGCCAGTACCACGGGACAGGGGAATGAAAAACTGTTTTTT.

The V and J genes are TRBV5-5 and TRBJ2-1; tentatively, D is TRBD2 (7 bases). The CDR3 runs 14 residues. Germline assignment: CDR1 SGHKS and CDR2 YYEKEE (reference sequence). The V end lost 2 bases, the J end lost 3 bases, and 9 bases lay between the germline ends. CDR3 loop: CASSLGGVYNEQFF. Written as DNA, the CDR3 is TGTGCCAGCAGCTTAGGGGGGGTCTACAATGAGCAGTTCTTC.

The chain is built from TRBV19 and TRBJ2-1, with 8 bases fitting TRBD2. This CDR3 spans 15 amino acids. CDR1 is LNHDA and CDR2 is SQIVND in the germline V gene (reference sequence). V was pared by 1 base and J by 7 bases, with 6 bases of the junction left unmatched. CDR3: CASSIGWASGNEQFF. DNA for the CDR3: TGTGCCAGTAGTATAGGTTGGGCTAGCGGGAATGAGCAGTTCTTC.

The chain joins TRBV7-9 to TRBJ2-1; 7 bases map to TRBD2. V gave up 5 bases and J gave up 7 bases; unmatched junction bases: 17. The germline V gene has CDR1 SEHNR and CDR2 FQNEAQ (reference sequence). The CDR3 extends over 17 amino acids. The CDR3 sequence: CASSLPPGGRISNEQFF. CDR3 DNA sequence: TGTGCCAGCAGCCTCCCCCCCGGCGGGAGAATCAGTAATGAGCAGTTCTTC.

The J gene is TRBJ2-4, the V gene TRBV18; no definite D call. V lost 4 bases and J lost 8, with 15 bases in between. Germline CDR1 and CDR2: KGHSH and LQKENI. The CDR3 extends over 14 amino acids. The CDR3 nucleotides are TGTGCCAGCTCACGCCTCTATGGCGAGGACATTCAGTACTTC. Protein: CASSRLYGEDIQYF. The full variable domain, completed using reference TRBV18 and TRBJ2-4, is NAGVMQNPRHLVRRRGQEARLRCSPMKGHSHVYWYRQLPEEGLKFMVYLQKENIIDESGMPKERFSAEFPKEGPSILRIQQVVRGDSAAYFCASSRLYGEDIQYFGAGTRLSVL.

This clone was seen once. The CDR3 DNA sequence: TGTGCCAGCACCAGAAGTCTCAGTTTTAACTATGGCTACACCTTC. Its translation: CASTRSLSFNYGYTF. This chain uses TRBV27 with TRBJ1-2; D unresolved. Trimming took 7 bases from V and 1 from J, leaving 16 bases between them. This CDR3 is 15 amino acids long. Germline loops: CDR1 MNHEY, CDR2 SMNVEV (reference sequence).

This clone has at least ten counts. J is TRBJ1-1 and V is TRBV30, with TRBD1 identical over 8 bases. The length of the CDR3 is 12 residues. With V trimmed by 2 bases and J by 11 bases, 7 bases remained unmatched. From germline, CDR1 is GTSNPN and CDR2 SVGIG (reference sequence). This CDR3 reads CAWSLGQGAAFF. As DNA, the CDR3 is TGTGCCTGGAGTCTTGGACAGGGAGCGGCTTTCTTT.

This rearrangement joins TRBV30 to TRBJ2-7; TRBD1 agrees at 9 bases. Per the germline V gene, CDR1 is GTSNPN and CDR2 is SVGIG (reference sequence). Losses at the gene ends were 3 bases for V and 3 bases for J; bases not matched to a gene: 6. This CDR3 spans 14 amino acids. Here the CDR3 DNA reads TGTGCCTGGAGGAACAGACAGGGGGTCTACGAGCAGTACTTC. Amino acids: CAWRNRQGVYEQYF.

The rearrangement joins TRBV9 to TRBJ2-7, with 13 positions matching TRBD2. Germline V gives CDR1 SGDLS, CDR2 YYNGEE. This CDR3 spans 17 amino acids. The V and J ends lost 4 bases and 1 base, in that order; junction bases with no gene match: 8. The CDR3 DNA follows: TGTGCCAGCAGCCCACAACCACTAGCGGGGGGGTCCTACGAGCAGTACTTC. Its protein product is CASSPQPLAGGSYEQYF.

The chain employs TRBV6-6 and TRBJ1-5, with a weak D call TRBD1 (5 bases). CDR3 length: 16 amino acids. V was clipped by 2 bases and J by 0 bases, with 11 bases between them. Germline V gives CDR1 MNHNY, CDR2 SVGAGI (reference sequence). The CDR3 nucleotides read TGTGCCAGCAGTTACGTCGGGGGGTATAGCAATCAGCCCCAGCATTTT. Translation: CASSYVGGYSNQPQHF.

This chain connects TRBV5-4 to TRBJ1-2, with D unclear. Per germline, CDR1 SGHNT and CDR2 YYREEE (reference sequence). Trimming left V 1 base short and J 5 bases short, with 6 bases between. CDR3 length equals 12 residues. The CDR3 region has the DNA TGTGCCAGCAGCTTGCGGGATTATGGCTACACCTTC. Translating it yields CASSLRDYGYTF.

The rearrangement links TRBV10-3 to TRBJ1-1; no clear D gene. Germline-derived CDR1 and CDR2 are ENHRY and SYGVKD. The CDR3 has 13 amino acids. The germline V and J ends were trimmed by 10 bases and 3 bases, with 15 bases remaining between them. CDR3 sequence: CATHTGSHTEAFF. The DNA of the CDR3 is TGTGCCACCCACACGGGTTCCCACACTGAAGCTTTCTTT.

V is TRBV19 and J is TRBJ2-3; D may be TRBD2 (5 bases). CDR1 is LNHDA and CDR2 is SQIVND in the germline V gene (reference sequence). Trimming pared 6 bases from V and 5 bases from J, leaving 12 bases between. CDR3 length: 13 amino acids. CDR3 nucleotide sequence: TGTGCCAGTAGGCGGACGACTAAAGATACGCAGTATTTT. It yields the protein CASRRTTKDTQYF.

This chain joins TRBV14 and TRBJ1-5; 11 bases are shared with TRBD1. After removal of 4 bases from V and 1 base from J, the junction contained 18 bases not matched to a gene. There are 21 residues in the CDR3. CDR1 is SGHDN and CDR2 is FVKESK in the germline V gene. The CDR3 DNA reads as TGTGCCAGCAGCCCTCGGCAGAGAACGGGACAGGGGGAGGAAAGCAATCAGCCCCAGCATTTT. Translating it yields CASSPRQRTGQGEESNQPQHF. Complete variable domain (other parts from reference TRBV14 and TRBJ1-5): EAGVTQFPSHSVIEKGQTVTLRCDPISGHDNLYWYRRVMGKEIKFLLHFVKESKQDESGMPNNRFLAERTGGTYSTLKVQPAELEDSGVYFCASSPRQRTGQGEESNQPQHFGDGTRLSIL.